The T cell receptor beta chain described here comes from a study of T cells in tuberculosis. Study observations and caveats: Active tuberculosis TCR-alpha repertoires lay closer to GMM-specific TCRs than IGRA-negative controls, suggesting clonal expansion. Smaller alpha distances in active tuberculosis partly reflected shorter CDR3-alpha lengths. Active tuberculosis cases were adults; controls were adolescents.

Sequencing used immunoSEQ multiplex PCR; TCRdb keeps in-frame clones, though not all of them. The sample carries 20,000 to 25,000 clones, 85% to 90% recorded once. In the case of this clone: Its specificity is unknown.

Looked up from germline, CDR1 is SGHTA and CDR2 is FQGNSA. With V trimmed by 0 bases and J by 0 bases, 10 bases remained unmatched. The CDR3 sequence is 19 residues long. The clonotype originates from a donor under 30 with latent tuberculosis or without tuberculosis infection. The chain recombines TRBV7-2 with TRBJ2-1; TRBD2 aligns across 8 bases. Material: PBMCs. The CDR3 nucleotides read TGTGCCAGCAGCTTAGCGCCCCAGCAAGGACTAGCCTCCTACAATGAGCAGTTCTTC. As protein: CASSLAPQQGLASYNEQFF.